This TCR beta chain originates from a study of metastatic and nonmetastatic thyroid tumors. All patients reached thyroid surgery having received no treatment beforehand. TCRdb used MiXCR to call clones anew from the PCR reads. The table shows tens of thousands of clones, with 15% to 20% occurring only once. This clone was found a few times. The sequenced sample was blood. This clonotype was sampled from a male donor with papillary thyroid cancer or a benign thyroid nodule (not recorded which). Some clones in this sample may be carry-over from other donors' samples.

The CDR3 is CASEGRAFGQYF. Here the CDR3 DNA reads TGTGCCAGCGAGGGGAGGGCCTTTGGGCAGTATTTT. The chain uses TRBV2 and TRBJ2-3; 7 nucleotides agree with TRBD2. The trim removed 8 bases at V and 11 bases at J, leaving 10 bases unmatched. This CDR3 has 12 residues. Germline values: CDR1 SNHLY, CDR2 FYNNEI.